The rows below give T cell receptor beta chains drawn from one sample of a study of T-cell memory formation after mild COVID-19. MiXCR, applied by TCRdb to the 5' RACE reads, yields one record per CDR3 protein. The sample consists of 390,000 or so distinct CDR3 sequences, about a sixth of them appearing once. Sequencing was performed on PBMCs or a T cell subset sorted from them (not recorded which). All receptors come from a man between 18 and 29 years old who had mild COVID-19 (a few samples of this study predate the infection). Cell type and time point are not known. The CDR3 runs from the conserved cysteine through the conserved F or W. D genes are given only for firm matches. The size of a clone is reported for some rows only, either as once, few or many, or as a class for expanded clones.

TRBJ1-1 15 few - TRBV20-1 CSARDPNTGATEAFF TGCAGTGCTAGAGATCCTAATACAGGCGCCACTGAAGCTTTCTTT
TRBJ1-2 12 - - TRBV12-3/TRBV12-4 CASSPNPPGYTF TGTGCCAGCAGTCCTAACCCCCCTGGCTACACCTTC
TRBJ2-5 15 few TRBD2 TRBV4-1 CASSPLLAGGKTQYF TGCGCCAGCAGCCCATTGCTAGCGGGGGGAAAGACCCAGTACTTC
TRBJ2-3 16 many TRBD2 TRBV7-2 CASSLQAGGGTDTQYF TGTGCCAGCAGCTTACAGGCGGGGGGAGGCACAGATACGCAGTATTTT
TRBJ2-2 15 - TRBD1 TRBV6-6 CASSLRDRGAGELFF TGTGCCAGCAGTCTCCGGGACAGGGGCGCCGGGGAGCTGTTTTTT
TRBJ2-7 14 many - TRBV5-1 CASSLGVSGGEQYF TGCGCCAGCAGCTTGGGAGTTTCCGGCGGCGAGCAGTACTTC
TRBJ1-1 13 - - TRBV29-1 CSVDRAMNTEAFF TGCAGCGTTGACAGGGCCATGAACACTGAAGCTTTCTTT
TRBJ2-7 14 many - TRBV12-3/TRBV12-4 CASSFAGSSYEQYF TGTGCCAGCAGTTTTGCCGGGAGCTCCTACGAGCAGTACTTC
TRBJ2-1 18 - TRBD2 TRBV7-8 CASSLGTGRTSGYNEQFF TGTGCCAGCAGCTTAGGAACGGGTAGGACTAGCGGCTACAATGAGCAGTTCTTC
TRBJ2-3 14 few TRBD2 TRBV20-1 CSARLAGFTDTQYF TGCAGTGCTAGGCTAGCGGGATTCACAGATACGCAGTATTTT
TRBJ2-1 17 - - TRBV20-1 CSARDTGTYYSYNEQFF TGCAGTGCTAGAGATACCGGGACCTACTACTCCTACAATGAGCAGTTCTTC
TRBJ1-1 14 - - TRBV5-1 CASAMAPSNTEAFF TGCGCCAGCGCGATGGCGCCCTCGAACACTGAAGCTTTCTTT
TRBJ2-7 16 few - TRBV4-1 CASSQDVGTPVYEQYF TGCGCCAGCAGCCAAGACGTCGGAACTCCTGTCTACGAGCAGTACTTC
TRBJ1-2 14 - - TRBV5-1 CASSLEGLRYGYTF TGCGCCAGCAGCCTAGAGGGATTACGGTATGGCTACACCTTC
TRBJ1-4 15 few TRBD1 TRBV18 CASSPGTATNEKLFF TGTGCCAGCTCACCCGGGACAGCAACTAATGAAAAACTGTTTTTT
TRBJ2-2 14 many TRBD2 TRBV9 CASDGLANTGELFF TGTGCCAGTGACGGACTAGCGAACACCGGGGAGCTGTTTTTT
TRBJ2-1 15 few - TRBV4-2 CASSQDRGGTNEQFF TGTGCCAGCAGCCAAGACAGGGGGGGGACGAATGAGCAGTTCTTC
TRBJ2-1 14 - - TRBV29-1 CSAYAGESYNEQFF TGCAGCGCCTACGCAGGGGAGTCGTACAATGAGCAGTTCTTC
TRBJ2-2 17 few - TRBV6-5 CASSYSSLAGNTGELFF TGTGCCAGCAGTTACTCGAGCCTTGCGGGTAACACCGGGGAGCTGTTTTTT
TRBJ2-5 13 - - TRBV7-9 CASSEDLQETQYF TGTGCCAGCAGCGAGGACTTGCAAGAGACCCAGTACTTC
TRBJ2-3 17 - - TRBV27 CASSLVGRRGYSDTQYF TGTGCCAGCAGTCTCGTAGGCAGGCGGGGTTACTCAGATACGCAGTATTTT
TRBJ1-5 13 many - TRBV11-2 CASSLDRGQPQHF TGTGCCAGCAGCTTAGATCGAGGTCAGCCCCAGCATTTT
TRBJ1-1 13 many - TRBV20-1 CSARDEGGLSTFF TGCAGTGCTAGAGATGAAGGAGGGTTGTCGACTTTCTTT
TRBJ1-5 15 - - TRBV20-1 CSARTDLDRNQPQHF TGCAGTGCTAGAACAGACTTAGACCGCAATCAGCCCCAGCATTTT
TRBJ2-3 16 - TRBD2 TRBV7-2 CASSSPGLAGTDTQYF TGTGCCAGCAGCTCGCCGGGACTAGCGGGGACAGATACGCAGTATTTT
TRBJ2-5 11 many TRBD1 TRBV7-9 CASGTVETQYF TGTGCCAGTGGGACAGTGGAGACCCAGTACTTC
TRBJ2-3 17 - TRBD2 TRBV27 CASSSTAGLAGGHTQYF TGTGCCAGCAGTTCGACCGCTGGACTAGCGGGGGGCCATACGCAGTATTTT
TRBJ2-2 16 - - TRBV4-3 CASSPHRGGNTGELFF TGCGCCAGCAGCCCTCACAGGGGGGGGAACACCGGGGAGCTGTTTTTT
TRBJ2-7 14 few - TRBV9 CASSVDIGVHEQYF TGTGCCAGCAGCGTAGATATAGGGGTCCACGAGCAGTACTTC
TRBJ2-2 13 - - TRBV14 CASSHRTNGELFF TGTGCCAGCAGCCACCGGACCAACGGGGAGCTGTTTTTT
TRBJ2-3 17 few TRBD2 TRBV7-2 CASSAGTSGGSTDTQYF TGTGCCAGCAGCGCCGGGACTAGCGGGGGGAGCACAGATACGCAGTATTTT
TRBJ2-5 12 few - TRBV18 CASSTEVQTQYF TGTGCCAGCTCAACGGAGGTACAGACCCAGTACTTC
TRBJ2-5 16 - TRBD2 TRBV3-1 CASSQVAGGSGETQYF TGTGCCAGCAGCCAGGTAGCGGGGGGAAGCGGAGAGACCCAGTACTTC
TRBJ2-7 15 - - TRBV11-2 CASSFRGGMIFQQYF TGTGCCAGCAGCTTTCGCGGAGGCATGATTTTTCAACAGTACTTC
TRBJ2-3 16 - TRBD2 TRBV9 CASSVGVAGITDTQYF TGTGCCAGCAGCGTAGGGGTAGCGGGTATCACAGATACGCAGTATTTT
TRBJ1-1 15 - TRBD1 TRBV4-2 CASSQTGGYNTEAFF TGTGCCAGCAGTCAGACAGGGGGCTATAACACTGAAGCTTTCTTT
TRBJ2-2 16 - TRBD1 TRBV5-1 CASGMGDRTETGELFF TGCGCCAGCGGCATGGGGGACAGGACGGAGACCGGGGAGCTGTTTTTT
TRBJ1-2 14 - TRBD1 TRBV27 CASRRQGVSYGYTF TGTGCCAGCAGGAGACAGGGTGTCAGCTATGGCTACACCTTC
TRBJ2-7 15 - - TRBV5-1 CASSFLWPVTYEQYF TGCGCCAGCAGCTTCCTGTGGCCGGTCACCTACGAGCAGTACTTC
TRBJ2-3 15 - TRBD2 TRBV20-1 CSARLAGGLGDTQYF TGCAGTGCTAGATTAGCGGGGGGGCTGGGAGATACGCAGTATTTT
TRBJ1-6 13 - - TRBV7-2 CASSQALASPLHF TGTGCCAGCAGCCAGGCGTTAGCTTCACCCCTCCACTTT
TRBJ2-3 14 once - TRBV14 CASSHRVNTDTQYF TGTGCCAGCAGTCACAGGGTAAACACAGATACGCAGTATTTT
TRBJ2-5 15 - - TRBV4-3 CASSQKKAVGETQYF TGCGCCAGCAGCCAAAAGAAAGCGGTAGGAGAGACCCAGTACTTC
TRBJ2-2 14 - - TRBV7-2 CASSLGFDTGELFF TGTGCCAGCAGCTTAGGATTCGACACCGGGGAGCTGTTTTTT
TRBJ1-6 16 few - TRBV5-1 CASLPGLGSYNSPLHF TGCGCCAGCCTCCCCGGGCTCGGCTCCTATAATTCACCCCTCCACTTT
TRBJ2-1 15 - - TRBV6-5 CASSYSGIQKNEQFF TGTGCCAGCAGTTACTCGGGGATCCAAAAAAATGAGCAGTTCTTC
TRBJ2-7 14 few - TRBV5-5 CASSLGTSSYEQYF TGTGCCAGCAGCTTGGGGACATCATCCTACGAGCAGTACTTC
TRBJ1-3 16 - - TRBV7-9 CASSLAGQMSGNTIYF TGTGCCAGCAGCTTAGCGGGGCAGATGAGTGGAAACACCATATATTTT
TRBJ2-3 15 few TRBD2 TRBV29-1 CSVEAGRGGTDTQYF TGCAGCGTTGAAGCGGGACGGGGGGGCACAGATACGCAGTATTTT
TRBJ1-4 13 - - TRBV14 CASSQYRTEKLFF TGTGCCAGCAGCCAATACAGAACTGAAAAACTGTTTTTT
TRBJ2-7 13 - - TRBV11-2 CASSSPPGWEQYF TGTGCCAGCAGCTCCCCACCCGGGTGGGAGCAGTACTTC
TRBJ2-1 13 few TRBD1 TRBV10-3 CAINQGVGNEQFF TGTGCCATCAACCAGGGGGTTGGGAATGAGCAGTTCTTC